These 29 T cell receptor beta chains came from one sample sequenced in a study of T cells in Graves' hyperthyroidism and ophthalmopathy. It was RNA transcripts that yielded the amplified TCR beta CDR3 regions. HTBI primers were employed in a first-round RT-PCR of the TCR CDR3. TCRdb re-analysed the multiplex PCR reads in MiXCR, keeping a single row per CDR3 protein. The sample lists around 800,000 distinct CDR3 sequences; approximately 40% were seen once. Material: blood. These receptors all come from a man younger than 30 with Graves' hyperthyroidism.

The chain has TRBV25-1 and TRBJ2-6, with a tentative D call TRBD2 (7 bases). CDR1 and CDR2 from the germline V gene are MGHDK and SYGVNS. With 6 bases removed from V and 4 bases from J, the gap between germline ends came to 22 bases. The CDR3 loop spans 18 amino acids. The CDR3 protein is CASSPPRGALAGANVLTF. CDR3 DNA: TGTGCCAGCAGCCCCCCTCGGGGGGCCCTCGCCGGGGCCAACGTCCTGACTTTC.

This clonotype was observed a few times. Sequence at one end of the junction differs from germline and may be a read error. The chain employs TRBV7-2 and TRBJ2-2; D possibly corresponds to TRBD2 (5 bases). Germline loops: CDR1 SGHTA, CDR2 FQGNSA. CDR3 length equals 14 residues. The CDR3 is CASRARLNTGELFF. The CDR3 nucleotides are TGTGCCAGCCGGGCGCGGCTAAACACCGGGGAGCTATTTTTT.

The V gene is TRBV4-3, the J gene TRBJ2-2, with no clear D. The V gene lost 4 bases and the J gene lost 3 bases, with 12 bases spanning the gap. This CDR3 has 15 amino acids. Germline V lookup: CDR1 LGHNA, CDR2 YSLEER. The CDR3 region has the DNA TGCGCCAGCAGCCGGAACTTTAGGGACACCGGGGAGCTGTTTTTT. It encodes CASSRNFRDTGELFF.

This clonotype was detected a few times. The chain uses TRBV10-3 and TRBJ2-2, with 8 nucleotides matching TRBD2. V shed 2 bases, J shed 5 bases, and the junction held 10 bases outside the gene matches. This CDR3 contains 17 residues. The germline CDR1 and CDR2 sequences are ENHRY and SYGVKD. CDR3 loop: CAISEVSSGRGTGELFF. CDR3 DNA: TGTGCCATCAGTGAGGTCTCAAGCGGGAGAGGGACCGGGGAGCTGTTTTTT.

This clonotype has a handful of counts. The gene calls are TRBV2 and TRBJ1-4, with D tentatively TRBD1 (5 bases). CDR3 size: 15 residues. The germline V and J ends were trimmed by 2 bases and 4 bases, with 11 bases remaining between them. Germline lookup yields CDR1 SNHLY and CDR2 FYNNEI. CDR3 region: CASSEFWGGNEKLFF. The CDR3 bases are TGTGCCAGCAGTGAATTTTGGGGGGGTAATGAAAAACTGTTTTTT.

In its sample, this clonotype was seen once. The rearrangement uses TRBV11-2 and TRBJ1-4; unclear D gene. Germline V lookup: CDR1 SGHAT, CDR2 FQNNGV. The CDR3 extends over 17 amino acids. The V end lost 5 bases, the J end lost 5 bases, and 21 bases lay between the germline ends. This CDR3 reads CASSQVSQEIENEKLFF. The DNA for the CDR3 is TGTGCCAGCAGCCAAGTTTCTCAGGAGATTGAGAATGAAAAACTGTTTTTT.

The sample holds many counts of this clonotype. A read error is possible here, since a much larger clone lies one base away. The J gene is TRBJ2-7, the V gene TRBV6-5, with D unclear. The CDR3 runs 11 residues. V shed 2 bases and J shed 2 bases, with 1 base lying between them. From germline, CDR1 is MNHEY and CDR2 SVGAGI. The CDR3 is CASSYTYEQYF. In DNA, the CDR3 is TGTGCCAGCAGTTACACCTACGAGCAGTACTTC.

This clonotype occurred a few times. The V gene is TRBV12-3 or TRBV12-4, the J gene TRBJ2-7, with D unclear. Trimming left V 7 bases short and J 2 bases short, with 12 bases between. There are 13 residues in the CDR3. The chain's CDR3 is CASTPHFTYEQYF. DNA for the CDR3: TGTGCCAGCACCCCTCATTTCACCTACGAGCAGTACTTC.

This clonotype was seen ten or more times. The gene calls are TRBV9 and TRBJ1-6; TRBD1 agrees at 7 bases. In germline, CDR1 is SGDLS, CDR2 YYNGEE. This CDR3 region has 14 residues. Trimming at V came to 2 bases and at J to 9 bases, leaving 5 bases not matched to a gene. The chain's CDR3 is CASSVGRGSSPLHF. The CDR3 bases are TGTGCCAGCAGCGTCGGCAGGGGGTCTTCACCCCTCCACTTT.

The chain combines TRBV7-2 with TRBJ1-1; no reliable D call. This CDR3 contains 12 residues. CDR1 is SGHTA, CDR2 FQGNSA, per germline. Trimming removed 11 bases from V and 2 bases from J, with 12 bases in between. In DNA, the CDR3 is TGTGCCCACCATCCAACCAACACTGAAGCTTTCTTT. It translates to CAHHPTNTEAFF.

Points on this clonotype: Mismatch with germline at one junction end may stem from a read error. The genes are TRBV6-1 and TRBJ2-7; TRBD1 is a possible D gene (5 bases). The CDR3 is made up of 12 amino acids. The germline gives CDR1 MNHNS, CDR2 SASEGT. The CDR3 is CAGSDRHYEQYF. CDR3 DNA sequence: TGTGCCGGCAGCGACAGACACTACGAGCAGTACTTC.

This clonotype was detected only a few times. The rearrangement links TRBV9 to TRBJ1-2; TRBD1 is a possible D gene (6 bases). Germline CDR1 and CDR2: SGDLS and YYNGEE. This CDR3 is 17 amino acids long. V lost 3 bases to trimming and J lost 4 bases, with 22 bases between them. This chain's CDR3 is CASSATHTTGYSYGYTF. For the CDR3, the DNA is TGTGCCAGCAGCGCGACCCACACTACAGGGTACAGCTATGGCTACACCTTC.

The gene calls are TRBV19 and TRBJ2-7, with D uncertain. The end of the DNA is better explained by TRBJ2-1, so the J call may be wrong. The length of the CDR3 is 14 residues. Germline CDR1 LNHDA, CDR2 SQIVND (reference sequence). CDR3 protein: CASSIFAAYNEQFF. CDR3 nucleotides: TGTGCCAGTAGTATCTTTGCGGCCTACAATGAGCAGTTCTTC.

This clonotype has only a few counts. The V and J genes are TRBV6-1 and TRBJ2-7, with 10 bases fitting TRBD2. Germline V gene lookup returns CDR1 MNHNS and CDR2 SASEGT. The CDR3 runs to 15 residues. The V and J ends lost 9 bases and 0 bases, in that order; junction bases with no gene match: 8. The CDR3 loop reads CASTRAGGASYEQYF. CDR3 DNA sequence: TGTGCCAGTACTAGAGCGGGAGGGGCCTCCTACGAGCAGTACTTC.

This clonotype turned up a few times. This chain links TRBV20-1 with TRBJ2-7, with 8 bases aligning to TRBD1. The CDR3 totals 14 residues. With V trimmed by 6 bases and J by 2 bases, 9 bases remained unmatched. Germline-derived CDR1 and CDR2 are DFQATT and SNEGSKA (reference sequence). DNA of the CDR3: TGCAGTGCGCTTCCACCAGGGGGCACCTACGAGCAGTACTTC. Amino acid sequence: CSALPPGGTYEQYF.

The sample holds a few counts of this clonotype. V usage is TRBV7-9 and J usage is TRBJ2-2; maybe TRBD2 (7 bases). The CDR3 has 15 residues. Trimming cost V 4 bases and J 4 bases, with 13 bases left between them. Germline V CDR1 and CDR2: SEHNR, FQNEAQ (reference sequence). CDR3 amino acids: CASSWGGSGTGELFF. The CDR3, as DNA: TGTGCCAGCAGCTGGGGGGGCTCGGGCACCGGGGAGCTGTTTTTT.

For this clonotype: A much bigger clone sits one base away, suggesting this may be a read error. This chain uses TRBV20-1 with TRBJ2-5, with TRBD1 matching over 8 bases. CDR3 size: 13 residues. V was pared by 7 bases and J by 5 bases, with 9 bases of the junction left unmatched. Germline CDR1 reads DFQATT; CDR2 reads SNEGSKA (reference sequence). CDR3 DNA: TGCAGTGTTGATGACAGGGGCGAGGAGACCCAGTACTTC. Its protein is CSVDDRGEETQYF.

This clonotype turned up a few times. The rearrangement uses TRBV2 and TRBJ2-5, with 15 bases fitting TRBD2. The CDR3 totals 13 residues. CDR1 and CDR2 (germline): SNHLY, FYNNEI. After removal of 7 bases from V and 8 bases from J, the junction contained 2 bases not matched to a gene. CDR3 loop: CASTGLAGGTQYF. The CDR3 DNA reads TGTGCCAGCACGGGACTAGCGGGAGGAACCCAGTACTTC. The complete variable domain, with remaining parts taken from reference TRBV2 and TRBJ2-5, reads EPEVTQTPSHQVTQMGQEVILRCVPISNHLYFYWYRQILGQKVEFLVSFYNNEISEKSEIFDDQFSVERPDGSNFTLKIRSTKLEDSAMYFCASTGLAGGTQYFGPGTRLLVL.

This clonotype was observed a handful of times. The V gene is TRBV12-3 or TRBV12-4, the J gene TRBJ2-5; D assignment may be TRBD1 or TRBD2 (5 bases each). V was trimmed by 5 bases and J by 3 bases, leaving 16 bases between them. This CDR3 comprises 15 residues. The CDR3 sequence: CASSGLGAAEETQYF. In DNA form, the CDR3 reads TGTGCCAGCAGTGGACTCGGGGCCGCCGAAGAGACCCAGTACTTC.

This clonotype occurred once. The rearrangement links TRBV29-1 to TRBJ1-4, with D possibly being TRBD1 (6 bases). The V end lost 4 bases, the J end lost 5 bases, and 14 bases lay between the germline ends. Germline V gene data show CDR1 as SQVTM and CDR2 as ANQGSEA. The CDR3 length is 14 residues. In nucleotides, the CDR3 is TGCAGCGTTGTGAGGACAGCGTCGAATGAAAAACTGTTTTTT. It codes for CSVVRTASNEKLFF.

The J gene is TRBJ1-2, the V gene TRBV7-9, with no clear D. CDR3 length: 11 amino acids. The germline CDR1 and CDR2 sequences are SEHNR and FQNEAQ (reference sequence). Trimming took off 1 base at V and 8 bases at J, with 5 bases between the two ends. CDR3 bases: TGTGCCAGCAGCTTAGTCCGGGGCTACACCTTC. It yields the protein CASSLVRGYTF.

This clonotype was picked up many times. The chain couples TRBV10-1 to TRBJ2-7; 8 nucleotides match TRBD1. The CDR3 extends over 12 amino acids. CDR1 is WNHNN, CDR2 SYGVQD, per germline (reference sequence). CDR3: CADAGTGGEQYF. The DNA for the CDR3 is TGCGCGGACGCCGGGACAGGTGGAGAACAGTACTTC.

This clonotype was counted many times. This chain links TRBV19 with TRBJ1-5; D is ambiguous. The V end was cut by 6 bases, the J end by 8 bases, with 14 bases between. CDR1 LNHDA and CDR2 SQIVND come from the germline V gene (reference sequence). The CDR3 consists of 13 residues. CDR3 region: CASRRQDVEPQHF. CDR3 sequence (DNA): TGTGCCAGTAGGAGGCAGGACGTGGAGCCCCAGCATTTT. The full variable domain, rest sourced from reference TRBV19 and TRBJ1-5, is DGGITQSPKYLFRKEGQNVTLSCEQNLNHDAMYWYRQDPGQGLRLIYYSQIVNDFQKGDIAEGYSVSREKKESFPLTVTSAQKNPTAFYLCASRRQDVEPQHFGDGTRLSIL.

This clonotype was observed at least ten times. The chain combines TRBV2 with TRBJ2-6; TRBD2 matches at 7 bases. Trimming removed 6 bases from V and 2 bases from J; junction bases left unmatched: 7. CDR3 length: 16 residues. From germline, CDR1 is SNHLY and CDR2 FYNNEI. The CDR3 region has the DNA TGTGCCAGCAGGCCGGGGGAGGGAACTGGGGCCAACGTCCTGACTTTC. The encoded protein is CASRPGEGTGANVLTF.

A word on this clonotype: Being one base from a much bigger clone, this may be a read error. The V and J genes are TRBV7-9 and TRBJ2-2; 7 bases match TRBD1. In germline, CDR1 is SEHNR, CDR2 FQNEAQ (reference sequence). The CDR3 extends over 14 amino acids. With V trimmed by 2 bases and J by 6 bases, 3 bases remained unmatched. CDR3 nucleotides: TGTGCCAGCAGCTTAAACAGGGGATCCGGGGAGCTGTTTTTT. Amino acids: CASSLNRGSGELFF.

This clonotype was seen a handful of times. The chain employs TRBV14 and TRBJ2-5; 10 bases are a match to TRBD1. The CDR3 is 17 residues long. After removal of 4 bases from V and 10 bases from J, the junction contained 18 bases not matched to a gene. Per the germline V gene, CDR1 is SGHDN and CDR2 is FVKESK. The CDR3: CASSLLPPGQGRIGQYF. DNA for the CDR3: TGTGCCAGCAGCCTTCTACCTCCGGGACAGGGGAGGATTGGCCAGTACTTC.

The chain joins TRBV5-1 to TRBJ1-2, with D tentatively TRBD1 (6 bases). Trimming cost V 5 bases and J 0 bases, with 14 bases left between them. The CDR3 has 15 residues. Germline V gene data show CDR1 as SGHRS and CDR2 as YFSETQ. The CDR3 DNA sequence: TGCGCCAGCAGTCATCCGGACAGTCCTAACTATGGCTACACCTTC. This sequence encodes CASSHPDSPNYGYTF.

This clonotype was seen a handful of times. The rearrangement links TRBV27 to TRBJ1-2; 9 bases line up with TRBD1. From germline, CDR1 is MNHEY and CDR2 SMNVEV (reference sequence). V lost 6 bases and J lost 5; bases outside the gene matches: 7. The CDR3 loop spans 14 amino acids. The DNA of the CDR3 is TGTGCCAGCAGCCCCTCCGGACAGGGGTATGGCTACACCTTC. Amino acids: CASSPSGQGYGYTF.

In this sample, this clonotype turned up many times. V usage is TRBV2 and J usage is TRBJ1-1; unclear D gene. This CDR3 is built from 13 residues. The ends were cut back, 3 bases at V and 6 bases at J, with 11 bases in the middle. Per germline, CDR1 SNHLY and CDR2 FYNNEI. CDR3 amino acids: CASSDLPTPEAFF. CDR3 in DNA: TGTGCCAGCAGTGATTTACCGACACCTGAAGCTTTCTTT.